The 27 T cell receptor beta chains below come from one sample, sequenced in a study of shared clonotypes between healthy human individuals. Method: immunoSEQ multiplex PCR; TCRdb's copy keeps in-frame clones and lacks some. The profile shows a few million clones, about 90% of them singletons. Sample: naive CD4+ T cells from PBMCs. As to subset: CD45RA+ positively selected. The source is a man between 18 and 29 years old in good health. Some clones in this sample may be carry-over from other donors' samples.

This chain joins TRBV4-2 and TRBJ2-7; D assignment may be TRBD1 or TRBD2 (6 bases each). Per the germline V gene, CDR1 is LGHNA and CDR2 is YNFKEQ. The CDR3 runs to 19 residues. Trimming removed 0 bases from V and 0 bases from J, with 21 bases in between. The CDR3 DNA follows: TGTGCCAGCAGCCAAGATTGGATGCCAGGGGAGGTCAGCTCCTACGAGCAGTACTTC. Amino acid sequence: CASSQDWMPGEVSSYEQYF.

The rearrangement uses TRBV5-1 and TRBJ1-1, with 7 bases aligning to TRBD1. The CDR3 sequence is 14 residues long. Unmatched junction bases numbered 8, after V lost 4 bases and J lost 5 bases. Germline V CDR1 and CDR2: SGHRS, YFSETQ. DNA for the CDR3: TGCGCCAGCAGCGTTTACAGGGGTGGTACTGAAGCTTTCTTT. It translates to CASSVYRGGTEAFF.

The chain has TRBV29-1 and TRBJ2-6; D may correspond to TRBD1 or TRBD2 (5 bases each). Trimming removed 6 bases from V and 2 bases from J, with 11 bases in between. Germline V gene data show CDR1 as SQVTM and CDR2 as ANQGSEA. This CDR3 comprises 14 residues. In DNA, the CDR3 is TGCAGCGTAAATCAGGGACCTGGGGCCAACGTCCTGACTTTC. Translated, it gives CSVNQGPGANVLTF.

The chain employs TRBV15 and TRBJ2-6; tentatively, D is TRBD2 (6 bases). Germline V lookup: CDR1 LNHNV, CDR2 YYDKDF (reference sequence). This CDR3 spans 18 amino acids. Trimming removed 3 bases at V and 0 bases at J, with 15 bases between. CDR3 bases: TGTGCCACCAGCAGGGAGAGGGGAGGCCTCTCTGGGGCCAACGTCCTGACTTTC. Its protein product is CATSRERGGLSGANVLTF.

The chain uses TRBV5-1 and TRBJ2-6; no clear D. Trimming left V 4 bases short and J 3 bases short, with 11 bases between. CDR1 and CDR2 (germline): SGHRS, YFSETQ. This CDR3 spans 15 amino acids. In nucleotides, the CDR3 is TGCGCCAGCAGCCCCGTCGGTGTTGGGGCCAACGTCCTGACTTTC. Amino acid sequence: CASSPVGVGANVLTF.

The chain combines TRBV27 with TRBJ2-6; perhaps TRBD1 as D (5 bases). The germline gives CDR1 MNHEY, CDR2 SMNVEV (reference sequence). CDR3 length: 14 residues. Trimming stripped 6 bases from V and 1 base from J, with 7 bases between. CDR3 amino acids: CASRSGSGANVLTF. The CDR3 bases are TGTGCCAGCAGATCAGGGTCTGGGGCCAACGTCCTGACTTTC.

This clone came up once. V gene TRBV12-5 combines with J gene TRBJ2-2; possibly TRBD2 for D (6 bases). This CDR3 contains 12 residues. Deletions cut 8 bases from V and 4 bases from J, with 8 bases between. The germline gives CDR1 LGHNT, CDR2 FRNRAP. CDR3 DNA: TGTGCTAGTTCGCGGGGCACCGGGGAGCTGTTTTTT. The encoded protein is CASSRGTGELFF.

CDR3: CASAETYQETQYF. CDR3 nucleotides: TGTGCCTCGGCGGAGACGTACCAAGAGACCCAGTACTTC. V gene TRBV30 combines with J gene TRBJ2-5; D remains unclear. V lost 7 bases and J 0 bases, leaving 12 bases between the germline ends. The CDR3 contains 13 residues. CDR1 and CDR2 (germline): GTSNPN, SVGIG (reference sequence).

The chain uses TRBV7-3 and TRBJ1-1, with TRBD1 as a possible D gene (5 bases). V lost 0 bases and J 6 bases, leaving 14 bases between the germline ends. Germline CDR1 reads SGHTA; CDR2 reads FQGTGA. CDR3 size: 15 residues. CDR3 bases: TGTGCCAGCAGCTTAACGGGCAGATCGGGGGCTGAAGCTTTCTTT. It translates to CASSLTGRSGAEAFF.

CDR3 bases: TGTGCCAGCAGCTTGGGTTTGCCGGGGGGCCAGGGAGCTTTCTTT. Its translation is CASSLGLPGGQGAFF. The chain has TRBV7-2 and TRBJ1-1, with D possibly being TRBD1 (6 bases). The CDR3 length is 15 residues. The germline CDR1 and CDR2 sequences are SGHTA and FQGNSA. Trimming stripped 3 bases from V and 10 bases from J, with 21 bases between.

This chain connects TRBV4-1 to TRBJ2-7; TRBD2 matches at 7 bases. The CDR3 runs 16 residues. V was clipped by 0 bases and J by 3 bases; unmatched bases: 8. Looked up from germline, CDR1 is MGHRA and CDR2 is YSYEKL. The CDR3 sequence is CASSQEIPGRVYEQYF. In DNA, the CDR3 is TGCGCCAGCAGCCAAGAAATCCCAGGGAGGGTCTACGAGCAGTACTTC.

This rearrangement joins TRBV15 to TRBJ2-5; no clear D. The V gene lost 1 base and the J gene lost 10 bases, with 10 bases spanning the gap. Germline V CDR1 and CDR2: LNHNV, YYDKDF (reference sequence). There are 12 residues in the CDR3. The CDR3 region is CATSRGGGVQYF. The CDR3 nucleotides are TGTGCCACCAGCAGAGGGGGTGGGGTCCAGTACTTC. The whole variable domain, remainder taken from reference TRBV15 and TRBJ2-5, is DAMVIQNPRYQVTQFGKPVTLSCSQTLNHNVMYWYQQKSSQAPKLLFHYYDKDFNNEADTPDNFQSRRPNTSFCFLDIRSPGLGDTAMYLCATSRGGGVQYFGPGTRLLVL.

The chain combines TRBV29-1 with TRBJ1-2, with D tentatively TRBD1 (5 bases). CDR1 and CDR2 from the germline V gene are SQVTM and ANQGSEA. This CDR3 comprises 14 residues. V lost 0 bases and J lost 7, with 15 bases in between. The CDR3 here is CSVEDLGEDGGYTF. The CDR3 nucleotides read TGCAGCGTTGAAGATCTAGGGGAGGACGGTGGCTACACCTTC.

The genes are TRBV29-1 and TRBJ2-1; 8 nucleotides align to TRBD1. Unmatched junction bases numbered 17, after V lost 7 bases and J lost 12 bases. The germline CDR1 and CDR2 sequences are SQVTM and ANQGSEA. The CDR3 has 14 residues. CDR3 region: CSGLPDRGRIRQFF. As DNA, the CDR3 is TGCAGCGGTCTCCCCGACAGGGGTCGAATTAGGCAGTTCTTC.

V gene TRBV6-6 combines with J gene TRBJ1-3; D not certain. The CDR3 has 15 amino acids. CDR1 is MNHNY, CDR2 SVGAGI, per germline (reference sequence). V was cut by 4 bases and J by 0 bases, with 10 bases left in between. The CDR3 loop is CASSWTGDSGNTIYF. CDR3 DNA: TGTGCCAGCAGTTGGACTGGGGACTCTGGAAACACCATATATTTT.

The V and J genes are TRBV6-5 and TRBJ2-1; D gene uncertain. V lost 6 bases, J lost 10 bases, and 13 bases lay in between. Germline lookup yields CDR1 MNHEY and CDR2 SVGAGI. This CDR3 contains 12 residues. The CDR3 sequence is CASRGTLAEQFF. The CDR3, as DNA: TGTGCCAGCAGGGGCACACTCGCGGAGCAGTTCTTC.

The chain combines TRBV15 with TRBJ1-3; a possible D gene is TRBD1 (6 bases). CDR3 length: 16 amino acids. Looked up from germline, CDR1 is LNHNV and CDR2 is YYDKDF (reference sequence). The V gene lost 1 base and the J gene lost 0 bases, with 10 bases spanning the gap. In DNA form, the CDR3 reads TGTGCCACCAGCAGAGGGGACACCGGCTCTGGAAACACCATATATTTT. Amino acid sequence: CATSRGDTGSGNTIYF.

The chain has TRBV9 and TRBJ2-7, with 9 nucleotides matching TRBD1. This CDR3 has 14 residues. CDR1 is SGDLS, CDR2 YYNGEE, per germline. The V segment lost 5 bases and the J segment 2 bases; nucleotides outside the gene matches: 5. Here the CDR3 reads CASSPDRGAYEQYF. The CDR3 region has the DNA TGTGCCAGCAGTCCGGACAGGGGTGCCTACGAGCAGTACTTC.

This clone was seen more than once but under ten times. The rearrangement uses TRBV14 and TRBJ1-1, with D possibly being TRBD1 (6 bases). Trimming removed 0 bases at V and 10 bases at J, with 12 bases between. In germline, CDR1 is SGHDN, CDR2 FVKESK. There are 13 residues in the CDR3. CDR3 sequence: CASSQEQGLGAFF. CDR3 nucleotides: TGTGCCAGCAGCCAAGAGCAGGGGCTCGGAGCTTTCTTT.

This chain connects TRBV2 to TRBJ1-4; D gene uncertain. This CDR3 comprises 13 residues. CDR1 is SNHLY and CDR2 is FYNNEI in the germline V gene. V dropped 4 bases and J dropped 8 bases, with 11 bases sitting between them. The CDR3 spells CASSGSPFEKLFF. CDR3 nucleotide sequence: TGTGCCAGCAGTGGTTCCCCTTTCGAAAAACTGTTTTTT.

This clone was counted a single time. Other DNA sequences in this specimen translate into the identical CDR3. The J gene is TRBJ2-7, the V gene TRBV18; the D is unclear. The CDR3 runs 12 residues. Germline V gene data show CDR1 as KGHSH and CDR2 as LQKENI. Trimming cost V 1 base and J 3 bases, with 4 bases left between them. The CDR3 spells CASSPQIYEQYF. The CDR3, as DNA: TGTGCCAGCTCACCACAGATCTACGAGCAGTACTTC.

The rearrangement uses TRBV5-1 and TRBJ2-5; tentatively, D is TRBD1 or TRBD2 (5 bases each). CDR1 and CDR2 (germline): SGHRS, YFSETQ. The CDR3 has 15 amino acids. The V end was cut by 0 bases, the J end by 4 bases, with 13 bases between. DNA for the CDR3: TGCGCCAGCAGCTTGGGACGCTCGAGGGGAGAGACCCAGTACTTC. Protein: CASSLGRSRGETQYF. Based on the CDR3 plus reference TRBV5-1 and TRBJ2-5, the full variable domain is KAGVTQTPRYLIKTRGQQVTLSCSPISGHRSVSWYQQTPGQGLQFLFEYFSETQRNKGNFPGRFSGRQFSNSRSEMNVSTLELGDSALYLCASSLGRSRGETQYFGPGTRLLVL.

V gene TRBV11-2 combines with J gene TRBJ1-3; D is unclear. The CDR3 is 17 residues long. V gave up 0 bases and J gave up 0 bases, with 12 bases separating them. Per germline, CDR1 SGHAT and CDR2 FQNNGV. In nucleotides, the CDR3 is TGTGCCAGCAGCTTAGATCTCCCCTGGAGCTCTGGAAACACCATATATTTT. Translation gives CASSLDLPWSSGNTIYF.

The CDR3 sequence: CASWTGGINEQYF. The CDR3 coding sequence is TGTGCCAGCTGGACAGGGGGCATCAACGAGCAGTACTTC. The J gene is TRBJ2-7, the V gene TRBV28; 11 bases map to TRBD1. This CDR3 spans 13 amino acids. The germline gives CDR1 MDHEN, CDR2 SYDVKM. The J segment lost 5 bases and the V segment lost 8 bases, leaving 5 bases of the junction unmatched.

The V and J genes are TRBV30 and TRBJ2-7, with 9 bases identical to TRBD1. The CDR3 covers 15 residues. The germline CDR1 and CDR2 sequences are GTSNPN and SVGIG (reference sequence). V dropped 1 base and J dropped 0; count of bases not matched to a gene: 4. The CDR3 region is CAWSAGTGLSYEQYF. Here the CDR3 DNA reads TGTGCCTGGAGTGCCGGGACAGGGCTCTCCTACGAGCAGTACTTC.

The chain has TRBV5-1 and TRBJ1-5, with D unclear. V was cut by 4 bases and J by 3 bases, with 14 bases left in between. The CDR3 runs to 15 residues. The V gene's germline CDR1 is SGHRS and CDR2 YFSETQ. The CDR3 is CASSPTPGNNQPQHF. The CDR3 coding sequence is TGCGCCAGCAGCCCGACGCCGGGGAACAATCAGCCCCAGCATTTT.

The chain is built from TRBV6-5 and TRBJ1-1, with D uncertain. This CDR3 spans 14 amino acids. Germline loops: CDR1 MNHEY, CDR2 SVGAGI. Trimming stripped 0 bases from V and 5 bases from J, with 10 bases between. CDR3 nucleotide sequence: TGTGCCAGCAGTTACTCTCGGTCGGGGACTGAAGCTTTCTTT. Its protein is CASSYSRSGTEAFF.